What follows are 8 T cell receptor beta chains derived from one specimen sequenced in a study of tumor-infiltrating lymphocytes in primary liver carcinoma. Synthesis of TCR beta cDNA was carried out from 450 to 500 ng total RNA with a constant-region primer. Employing slightly modified ARM-PCR, three nested multiplex PCR rounds were run, and these gave rise to the TCR beta libraries. It was with TRBV1-TRBV30 forward primers and a C-beta reverse primer that the first two PCR rounds were run, at around 10 cycles each. A single record per CDR3 protein comes from TCRdb applying MiXCR to the multiplex PCR reads. This table holds around 190,000 distinct CDR3 sequences, 85% found once. Co-extraction of RNA and DNA was performed on about 20-32 mg of unsorted bulk tissue. The sequenced sample was tumor tissue from primary liver carcinoma. The receptors stem from a man in his forties with primary liver carcinoma and hepatitis B virus infection.

This clonotype was seen only once. The chain joins TRBV29-1 to TRBJ2-5, with 8 bases aligning to TRBD1. The CDR3 is made up of 14 amino acids. CDR1 is SQVTM and CDR2 is ANQGSEA in the germline V gene. The CDR3 coding sequence is TGCAACGTACACCCAGGACAGGGAATGAATATCCAGTACTTC. It specifies CNVHPGQGMNIQYF.

On this clonotype: At one end the junction does not follow the germline gene, possibly because of a read error. V usage is TRBV5-5 and J usage is TRBJ1-5, with 7 bases identical to TRBD1. Per germline, CDR1 SGHKS and CDR2 YYEKEE (reference sequence). This CDR3 comprises 16 residues. CDR3 residues: CASSSGQTINNQPQHF. The CDR3 bases are TGTGCCAGTAGCTCGGGACAGACGATAAACAATCAGCCCCAGCATTTT. The full variable domain, its missing parts supplied by reference TRBV5-5 and TRBJ1-5, is DAGVTQSPTHLIKTRGQQVTLRCSPISGHKSVSWYQQVLGQGPQFIFQYYEKEERGRGNFPDRFSARQFPNYSSELNVNALLLGDSALYLCASSSGQTINNQPQHFGDGTRLSIL.

This clonotype was detected only once. CDR3 coding DNA: TGTGCCATCGGCCCGGCGACGGGAGCCCCAGATACGCAGTATTTT. Its protein product is CAIGPATGAPDTQYF. J is TRBJ2-3 and V is TRBV10-3; maybe TRBD2 (6 bases). The CDR3 runs 15 residues. Trimming stripped 8 bases from V and 4 bases from J, with 19 bases between. Germline CDR1 reads ENHRY; CDR2 reads SYGVKD.

A note on this clonotype: Without the conserved terminal phenylalanine or tryptophan, this CDR3 likely stems from a read error. The DNA is left out, because the CDR3 cannot be placed on it with certainty; the CDR3 is given as TCRdb lists it. CDR3 in amino acids: CSVAPTGFHEHYL. This rearrangement joins TRBV29-1 to TRBJ2-7; TRBD1 is the table's D call and was not checked against the DNA. From germline, CDR1 is SQVTM and CDR2 ANQGSEA. Counting both end residues, the CDR3 totals 13 amino acids.

V is TRBV9 and J is TRBJ2-2, with 7 positions matching TRBD2. V shed 0 bases and J 3 bases; nucleotides not matched to a gene: 5. This CDR3 is 16 amino acids long. CDR1 and CDR2 from the germline V gene are SGDLS and YYNGEE. Here the CDR3 DNA reads TGTGCCAGCAGCGTAGCCGGGAGGACCTACACCGGGGAGCTGTTTTTT. Translated, it gives CASSVAGRTYTGELFF. Full variable domain (remainder filled in from reference TRBV9 and TRBJ2-2): DSGVTQTPKHLITATGQRVTLRCSPRSGDLSVYWYQQSLDQGLQFLIQYYNGEERAKGNILERFSAQQFPDLHSELNLSSLELGDSALYFCASSVAGRTYTGELFFGEGSRLTVL.

CDR3 protein: CANNEIVNYGYTF. The CDR3 region has the DNA TGCGCCAACAATGAAATCGTTAACTATGGCTACACCTTC. V and J are TRBV10-2 and TRBJ1-2, with D unresolved. The CDR3 extends over 13 amino acids. Germline assignment: CDR1 WSHSY and CDR2 SAAADI. V lost 10 bases and J 1 base, leaving 13 bases between the germline ends.

With respect to this clonotype: A junction boundary mismatches the germline segment, possibly from a read error. The chain carries TRBV5-1 and TRBJ2-1; D ambiguous. Per germline, CDR1 SGHRS and CDR2 YFSETQ. CDR3 length: 13 residues. CDR3 loop: CASCSPGYIEQFF. The DNA of the CDR3 is TGCGCCAGCTGCTCCCCCGGTTACATTGAGCAGTTCTTC.

Worth noting for this clonotype: It is likely a read error, because the conserved phenylalanine at the end of the CDR3 is missing. The V and J genes are TRBV11-2 and TRBJ2-7; TRBD1 agrees at 8 bases. V lost 4 bases to trimming and J lost 4 bases; unmatched junction nucleotides: 6. Germline V gives CDR1 SGHAT, CDR2 FQNNGV. The CDR3 contains 14 residues. Here the CDR3 reads CASSSRGRAYEQYY. DNA of the CDR3: TGTGCCAGCAGCTCCAGGGGGCGCGCGTACGAGCAGTACTAC.